A selection of T cell receptor beta chains follows, all from one sample in a study of shared clonotypes between healthy human individuals. Sequencing used immunoSEQ multiplex PCR; TCRdb keeps in-frame clones, though not all of them. There are some 1.4 million clones in the sample; roughly 96% occur only once, and 1% to 1.5% lies in the top ten. The sequencing sample was made of naive CD4+ T cells sorted from blood. All receptors come from a man aged 25 to 40 in good health. Both conserved end residues are part of each CDR3. Fields, in order: J gene, clone size, D gene, V gene, CDR3 protein, CDR3 DNA. D genes are given only for firm matches. Clone sizes are given selectively: once, few, many, or a class where the clone is expanded.

J: TRBJ1-1
size: NA
D: TRBD1
V: TRBV5-1
CDR3: CASSRDSGQWNTEAFF
DNA: TGCGCCAGCAGCCGCGACTCGGGACAGTGGAACACTGAAGCTTTCTTT

J: TRBJ2-5
size: NA
D: NA
V: TRBV7-8
CDR3: CASSLDRDPGETQYF
DNA: TGTGCCAGCAGCTTAGATCGGGATCCGGGGGAGACCCAGTACTTC

J: TRBJ2-1
size: NA
D: NA
V: TRBV7-9
CDR3: CASTPTSQPYNEQFF
DNA: TGTGCCAGCACCCCAACATCGCAGCCCTACAATGAGCAGTTCTTC

J: TRBJ2-5
size: NA
D: TRBD2
V: TRBV9
CDR3: CASSVEPSGETQYF
DNA: TGTGCCAGCAGCGTAGAACCTAGCGGGGAGACCCAGTACTTC

J: TRBJ2-1
size: NA
D: NA
V: TRBV5-4
CDR3: CASSQPGKSNEQFF
DNA: TGTGCCAGCAGCCAACCGGGGAAGAGCAATGAGCAGTTCTTC

J: TRBJ1-4
size: NA
D: NA
V: TRBV11-2
CDR3: CASSPRRGTNEKLFF
DNA: TGTGCCAGCAGCCCTCGGCGGGGGACTAATGAAAAACTGTTTTTT

J: TRBJ2-3
size: once
D: TRBD2
V: TRBV7-2
CDR3: CASSRTSGITDTQYF
DNA: TGTGCCAGCAGCCGAACTAGCGGGATAACAGATACGCAGTATTTT

J: TRBJ1-3
size: NA
D: NA
V: TRBV9
CDR3: CASGEGAGNTIYF
DNA: TGTGCCAGCGGGGAGGGAGCTGGAAACACCATATATTTT

J: TRBJ1-1
size: NA
D: NA
V: TRBV29-1
CDR3: CSVPRGPEAFF
DNA: TGCAGCGTCCCGCGAGGGCCAGAAGCTTTCTTT

J: TRBJ1-3
size: NA
D: TRBD1
V: TRBV7-9
CDR3: CASSHYLDRGQSSGNTIYF
DNA: TGTGCCAGCAGCCATTACCTGGACAGGGGGCAAAGCTCTGGAAACACCATATATTTT

J: TRBJ1-3
size: once
D: TRBD1
V: TRBV29-1
CDR3: CSVEAMTGAYSGNTIYF
DNA: TGCAGCGTTGAAGCAATGACAGGGGCCTACTCTGGAAACACCATATATTTT

J: TRBJ2-1
size: NA
D: TRBD1
V: TRBV11-1
CDR3: CASSSRGLNEQFF
DNA: TGTGCCAGCAGCTCAAGGGGGCTCAATGAGCAGTTCTTC

J: TRBJ1-4
size: NA
D: NA
V: TRBV5-1
CDR3: CASSAGGKPNEKLFF
DNA: TGCGCCAGCAGCGCGGGGGGGAAACCTAATGAAAAACTGTTTTTT

J: TRBJ2-7
size: NA
D: NA
V: TRBV11-2
CDR3: CASSRGLPYEQYF
DNA: TGTGCCAGCAGCCGAGGACTTCCTTACGAGCAGTACTTC

J: TRBJ2-1
size: NA
D: TRBD2
V: TRBV4-1
CDR3: CASRPVGGRSYNEQFF
DNA: TGCGCCAGCAGGCCCGTCGGCGGGAGGTCCTACAATGAGCAGTTCTTC

J: TRBJ2-1
size: NA
D: TRBD2
V: TRBV18
CDR3: CASSPRTSGRSNEQFF
DNA: TGTGCCAGCTCACCACGAACTAGCGGGAGATCTAATGAGCAGTTCTTC

J: TRBJ1-1
size: NA
D: NA
V: TRBV27
CDR3: CASRSDRITEAFF
DNA: TGTGCCAGCAGATCAGACAGGATCACTGAAGCTTTCTTT

J: TRBJ2-7
size: NA
D: NA
V: TRBV21-1
CDR3: CASSKPCLAPTSSYEQYF
DNA: TGTGCCAGCAGCAAACCCTGTCTAGCGCCCACGAGCTCCTACGAGCAGTACTTC

J: TRBJ1-5
size: NA
D: NA
V: TRBV6-1
CDR3: CASSGGVLGNQPQHF
DNA: TGTGCCAGCAGTGGAGGGGTATTGGGCAATCAGCCCCAGCATTTT

J: TRBJ2-5
size: once
D: NA
V: TRBV29-1
CDR3: CSVEGDETQYF
DNA: TGCAGCGTTGAGGGGGACGAGACCCAGTACTTC

J: TRBJ2-6
size: NA
D: NA
V: TRBV5-1
CDR3: CASSLEGISGANVLTF
DNA: TGCGCCAGCAGCTTGGAAGGTATCTCTGGGGCCAACGTCCTGACTTTC

J: TRBJ2-7
size: NA
D: NA
V: TRBV9
CDR3: CASSVEPFYEQYF
DNA: TGTGCCAGCAGCGTAGAACCCTTCTACGAGCAGTACTTC

J: TRBJ2-5
size: NA
D: NA
V: TRBV15
CDR3: CATSQGMAETQYF
DNA: TGTGCCACCAGCCAGGGGATGGCAGAGACCCAGTACTTC

J: TRBJ2-3
size: once
D: TRBD2
V: TRBV5-1
CDR3: CASSTIPAGGVTDTQYF
DNA: TGCGCCAGCAGCACAATTCCAGCGGGAGGGGTCACAGATACGCAGTATTTT

J: TRBJ2-3
size: NA
D: TRBD2
V: TRBV13
CDR3: CASSLAFSGGQVDTQYF
DNA: TGTGCCAGCAGCTTAGCCTTTAGCGGGGGTCAGGTAGATACGCAGTATTTT

J: TRBJ2-7
size: NA
D: TRBD1
V: TRBV18
CDR3: CASSPGTGAYEQYF
DNA: TGTGCCAGCTCACCGGGAACAGGGGCCTACGAGCAGTACTTC

J: TRBJ2-3
size: NA
D: TRBD1
V: TRBV5-5
CDR3: CASSPGQGTDTQYF
DNA: TGTGCCAGCAGCCCCGGACAGGGGACAGATACGCAGTATTTT

J: TRBJ1-3
size: NA
D: TRBD1
V: TRBV7-6
CDR3: CASSSRTGSGNTIYF
DNA: TGTGCCAGCAGCTCTAGGACAGGTTCTGGAAACACCATATATTTT

J: TRBJ2-7
size: NA
D: TRBD1
V: TRBV6-1
CDR3: CASSRDRLSYEQYF
DNA: TGTGCCAGTAGCCGGGACAGGCTCTCCTACGAGCAGTACTTC

J: TRBJ2-1
size: NA
D: NA
V: TRBV29-1
CDR3: CSFRRALSSYNEQFF
DNA: TGCAGCTTCAGGAGGGCGCTGAGCTCCTACAATGAGCAGTTCTTC

J: TRBJ2-2
size: NA
D: NA
V: TRBV2
CDR3: CATQEGVDTGELFF
DNA: TGTGCCACCCAGGAAGGGGTAGACACCGGGGAGCTGTTTTTT

J: TRBJ2-7
size: few
D: NA
V: TRBV7-2
CDR3: CASSSLYEQYF
DNA: TGTGCCAGCAGCTCCCTCTACGAGCAGTACTTC

J: TRBJ2-1
size: NA
D: NA
V: TRBV7-2
CDR3: CASREMAGLNEQFF
DNA: TGTGCCAGCAGAGAAATGGCGGGACTCAATGAGCAGTTCTTC

J: TRBJ2-7
size: NA
D: NA
V: TRBV10-3
CDR3: CAIRKAGVSYEQYF
DNA: TGTGCCATCAGAAAGGCAGGGGTTTCCTACGAGCAGTACTTC

J: TRBJ2-7
size: NA
D: NA
V: TRBV5-4
CDR3: CASSGGLGGPPPYEQYF
DNA: TGTGCCAGCAGCGGAGGGTTGGGGGGGCCCCCCCCCTACGAGCAGTACTTC

J: TRBJ2-3
size: NA
D: TRBD2
V: TRBV5-1
CDR3: CASSGLAGGTSTDTQYF
DNA: TGCGCCAGCAGCGGACTAGCGGGAGGGACTAGCACAGATACGCAGTATTTT

J: TRBJ2-2
size: NA
D: NA
V: TRBV5-1
CDR3: CASSLKPTNTGELFF
DNA: TGCGCCAGCAGCTTGAAACCTACGAACACCGGGGAGCTGTTTTTT

J: TRBJ2-4
size: NA
D: NA
V: TRBV19
CDR3: CASRPGSTRDKNIQYF
DNA: TGTGCCAGTAGACCCGGTAGTACCCGAGATAAAAACATTCAGTACTTC

J: TRBJ2-3
size: NA
D: NA
V: TRBV4-3
CDR3: CASSQDSTDTQYF
DNA: TGCGCCAGCAGCCAAGATAGCACAGATACGCAGTATTTT

J: TRBJ1-2
size: NA
D: NA
V: TRBV18
CDR3: CASSYDSLSYGYTF
DNA: TGTGCCAGCTCGTACGACAGCCTTTCCTATGGCTACACCTTC

J: TRBJ2-2
size: NA
D: NA
V: TRBV18
CDR3: CASSPIPPKTTGELFF
DNA: TGTGCCAGCTCACCAATCCCTCCTAAAACCACCGGGGAGCTGTTTTTT

J: TRBJ2-3
size: NA
D: NA
V: TRBV4-1
CDR3: CASSQVFRGESTDTQYF
DNA: TGCGCCAGCAGCCAAGTCTTCAGGGGAGAAAGCACAGATACGCAGTATTTT

J: TRBJ1-1
size: NA
D: NA
V: TRBV14
CDR3: CASSLRRFGLNTEAFF
DNA: TGTGCCAGCAGCCTCAGGAGGTTCGGATTGAACACTGAAGCTTTCTTT

J: TRBJ1-1
size: NA
D: NA
V: TRBV29-1
CDR3: CSYGTDEAFF
DNA: TGCAGCTATGGGACGGATGAAGCTTTCTTT

J: TRBJ2-2
size: NA
D: TRBD1
V: TRBV28
CDR3: CASRKKWGQASTGELFF
DNA: TGTGCCAGCAGAAAAAAATGGGGACAGGCGAGCACCGGGGAGCTGTTTTTT

J: TRBJ2-2
size: NA
D: NA
V: TRBV28
CDR3: CASSLRPGELFF
DNA: TGTGCCAGCAGTTTACGGCCCGGGGAGCTGTTTTTT

J: TRBJ2-7
size: NA
D: NA
V: TRBV18
CDR3: CASSPAGHAEQYF
DNA: TGTGCCAGCTCACCTGCAGGGCACGCCGAGCAGTACTTC

J: TRBJ2-7
size: NA
D: TRBD2
V: TRBV30
CDR3: CAWSVLAGGPYHEQYF
DNA: TGTGCCTGGAGTGTACTAGCGGGAGGGCCCTATCACGAGCAGTACTTC

J: TRBJ1-1
size: NA
D: TRBD1
V: TRBV29-1
CDR3: CSAYPRTGPMNTEAFF
DNA: TGCAGCGCGTATCCCCGGACAGGGCCGATGAACACTGAAGCTTTCTTT

J: TRBJ1-5
size: NA
D: NA
V: TRBV6-5
CDR3: CASSAGTRNQPQHF
DNA: TGTGCCAGCAGCGCTGGGACGCGCAATCAGCCCCAGCATTTT

J: TRBJ2-7
size: few
D: NA
V: TRBV28
CDR3: CASGWTYEQYF
DNA: TGTGCCAGCGGCTGGACCTACGAGCAGTACTTC

J: TRBJ2-1
size: NA
D: TRBD2
V: TRBV10-3
CDR3: CAISATGTSGSNEQFF
DNA: TGTGCCATCAGTGCCACCGGGACTAGCGGGAGCAATGAGCAGTTCTTC

J: TRBJ2-1
size: NA
D: TRBD1
V: TRBV18
CDR3: CASSPPGTGGGYNEQFF
DNA: TGTGCCAGCTCACCTCCCGGGACAGGGGGCGGCTACAATGAGCAGTTCTTC

J: TRBJ2-1
size: NA
D: TRBD1
V: TRBV25-1
CDR3: CASSSHRGQGSYNEQFF
DNA: TGTGCCAGCAGTTCCCACCGGGGACAGGGCTCCTACAATGAGCAGTTCTTC

J: TRBJ1-4
size: NA
D: TRBD1
V: TRBV5-1
CDR3: CASSLRDRGEKLFF
DNA: TGCGCCAGCAGCTTACGGGACAGGGGTGAAAAACTGTTTTTT